The 18 T cell receptor beta chains below come from one sample, sequenced in a study of blood T cells in healthy people across ages. It was with a sample-barcoded 5' primer and a J-beta primer mix that a second PCR of roughly 7 to 12 cycles was run. MiXCR, run by TCRdb on the 5' RACE reads, gives a single entry per CDR3 protein. The data show about 640,000 distinct CDR3 sequences, with around 31% seen just once and 15% to 19% held by the top ten. The sequenced sample consisted of blood. The receptors stem from an elderly woman in good health.

This chain connects TRBV7-9 to TRBJ2-4; 13 bases match TRBD2. Germline CDR1 and CDR2: SEHNR and FQNEAQ (reference sequence). This CDR3 comprises 15 residues. After removal of 5 bases from V and 13 bases from J, the junction contained 11 bases not matched to a gene. The chain's CDR3 is CASSLLAGGPEEQYF. For the CDR3, the DNA is TGTGCCAGCAGCCTACTAGCGGGAGGGCCGGAGGAGCAGTACTTC. Full variable domain (outside the CDR3, taken from reference TRBV7-9 and TRBJ2-4): DTGVSQNPRHKITKRGQNVTFRCDPISEHNRLYWYRQTLGQGPEFLTYFQNEAQLEKSRLLSDRFSAERPKGSFSTLEIQRTEQGDSAMYLCASSLLAGGPEEQYFGAGTRLSVL.

This chain uses TRBV19 with TRBJ2-4, with TRBD1 identical over 7 bases. The J call may be wrong; the DNA end is better matched by TRBJ2-7. CDR1 LNHDA and CDR2 SQIVND come from the germline V gene (reference sequence). This CDR3 spans 15 amino acids. CDR3 bases: TGTGCCAGTAGTATAGAACGGACAGGAACCTACGAGCAGTACTTC. This gives the protein CASSIERTGTYEQYF.

The rearrangement joins TRBV6-1 to TRBJ1-1; 8 bases fit TRBD1. Germline CDR1 reads MNHNS; CDR2 reads SASEGT. V shed 3 bases, J shed 6 bases, and the junction held 12 bases outside the gene matches. The CDR3 covers 16 residues. This chain's CDR3 is CASSERSGGRVAEAFF. The CDR3 nucleotides are TGTGCCAGCAGTGAGAGGTCAGGGGGCAGGGTCGCTGAAGCTTTCTTT.

This clonotype was counted many times. The chain combines TRBV7-2 with TRBJ2-7; 7 positions agree with TRBD1. V shed 0 bases and J 2 bases; nucleotides not matched to a gene: 7. CDR1 and CDR2 (germline): SGHTA, FQGNSA. The length of the CDR3 is 16 residues. The CDR3 loop reads CASSLAPAGGPYEQYF. The CDR3, as DNA: TGTGCCAGCAGCTTAGCGCCGGCAGGGGGTCCCTACGAGCAGTACTTC.

This clonotype was counted at least ten times. The chain links TRBV12-3 or TRBV12-4 to TRBJ2-5; D may correspond to TRBD1 or TRBD2 (5 bases each). The CDR3 totals 16 residues. V shed 0 bases and J shed 1 base, with 12 bases lying between them. The CDR3 DNA follows: TGTGCCAGCAGTTTAGCTGGACTGGGGCGCCAAGAGACCCAGTACTTC. This translates into CASSLAGLGRQETQYF.

For this clonotype: At one end the junction does not follow the germline gene, possibly because of a read error. The rearrangement joins TRBV30 to TRBJ2-7; 9 bases map to TRBD1. CDR1 is GTSNPN, CDR2 SVGIG, per germline (reference sequence). The CDR3 loop spans 15 amino acids. For the CDR3, the DNA is TGTGCCTGGAGTTCCCCCGGGACAGGGTACTACGAGCGGTACTTC. Translating gives CAWSSPGTGYYERYF.

The genes are TRBV13 and TRBJ2-3, with 9 bases that match TRBD2. CDR1 is PRHDT and CDR2 is FYEKMQ in the germline V gene (reference sequence). The CDR3 runs to 17 residues. Trimming took 1 base from V and 2 from J; bases not matched to a gene: 7. CDR3: CASSLVGLAGTTDTQYF. The CDR3 DNA sequence: TGTGCCAGCAGCTTAGTAGGCCTAGCGGGAACCACAGATACGCAGTATTTT. Looking up the rest from reference TRBV13 and TRBJ2-3 gives the full variable domain: AAGVIQSPRHLIKEKRETATLKCYPIPRHDTVYWYQQGPGQDPQFLISFYEKMQSDKGSIPDRFSAQQFSDYHSELNMSSLELGDSALYFCASSLVGLAGTTDTQYFGPGTRLTVL.

Only one count was recorded for this clonotype. The V gene is TRBV15, the J gene TRBJ1-5; maybe TRBD1 (6 bases). The ends were cut back, 0 bases at V and 7 bases at J, with 13 bases in the middle. This CDR3 comprises 15 residues. CDR1 LNHNV and CDR2 YYDKDF come from the germline V gene (reference sequence). CDR3 in DNA: TGTGCCACCAGCAGAGATAACACAGGGCTACAGCCCCAGCATTTT. Its protein product is CATSRDNTGLQPQHF.

The gene calls are TRBV5-1 and TRBJ2-3; D call uncertain. CDR3 length: 14 residues. CDR1 and CDR2 from the germline V gene are SGHRS and YFSETQ. V was clipped by 7 bases and J by 2 bases, with 14 bases between them. CDR3 sequence reads: CASRGRQVTDTQYF. In DNA form, the CDR3 reads TGCGCCAGCCGAGGCAGACAAGTCACAGATACGCAGTATTTT.

This clonotype has just one count. V gene TRBV7-2 combines with J gene TRBJ2-5; 16 bases are shared with TRBD2. V lost 5 bases, J lost 2 bases, and 8 bases stayed unmatched. Per the germline V gene, CDR1 is SGHTA and CDR2 is FQGNSA. CDR3 length equals 18 residues. The chain's CDR3 is CASSRGLAGGPRQETQYF. CDR3 DNA: TGTGCCAGCAGCCGGGGACTAGCGGGGGGGCCGAGGCAAGAGACCCAGTACTTC.

This clonotype was counted between two and nine times. V is TRBV6-1 and J is TRBJ1-5; 7 nucleotides line up with TRBD1. Germline V lookup: CDR1 MNHNS, CDR2 SASEGT. Trimming took 5 bases from V and 1 from J; bases not matched to a gene: 11. The CDR3 has 17 amino acids. The CDR3 nucleotides read TGTGCCAGCAGTAAATCCCCCCAGGGGGGAAGCAATCAGCCCCAGCATTTT. Its protein product is CASSKSPQGGSNQPQHF.

This clonotype was recorded at least ten times. The V gene is TRBV20-1, the J gene TRBJ2-5, with unresolved D. V was pared by 3 bases and J by 5 bases, with 16 bases between. Germline assignment: CDR1 DFQATT and CDR2 SNEGSKA (reference sequence). This CDR3 spans 14 amino acids. CDR3 sequence (DNA): TGCAGTGCTAGGGTACCTGACTTAGGCGAGACCCAGTACTTC. Translating it yields CSARVPDLGETQYF.

This chain connects TRBV12-3 or TRBV12-4 to TRBJ2-5; unclear D gene. The J call may not be correct, given that the DNA end is closer to TRBJ2-7. This CDR3 region has 13 residues. Here the CDR3 DNA reads TGTGCCAGCAGTTTAGTCCGACCATACGAGCAGTACTTC. This translates into CASSLVRPYEQYF.

The sample holds one count of this clonotype. The gene calls are TRBV5-1 and TRBJ1-2; D unclear. The germline V gene encodes CDR1 SGHRS and CDR2 YFSETQ. Trimming cost V 0 bases and J 8 bases, with 11 bases left between them. This CDR3 is built from 13 residues. The CDR3 spells CASSLDGVVGYTF. CDR3 bases: TGCGCCAGCAGCTTGGATGGGGTTGTAGGCTACACCTTC.

In this sample, this clonotype turned up many times. The chain recombines TRBV4-2 with TRBJ2-1; the match to TRBD2 covers 8 bases. The CDR3 has 16 residues. After removal of 5 bases from V and 5 bases from J, the junction contained 11 bases not matched to a gene. CDR1 LGHNA and CDR2 YNFKEQ come from the germline V gene. CDR3 residues: CASSAFLTGGNNEQFF. The CDR3 DNA follows: TGTGCCAGCAGCGCCTTCTTAACGGGGGGGAACAATGAGCAGTTCTTC.

Many counts were recorded for this clonotype. This sequence joins TRBV5-1 and TRBJ2-1; D is possibly TRBD2 (6 bases). Germline loops: CDR1 SGHRS, CDR2 YFSETQ. The CDR3 contains 14 residues. Trimming removed 5 bases at V and 4 bases at J, with 13 bases between. The DNA of the CDR3 is TGCGCCAGCAGTACTCCGGGACTGTACAATGAGCAGTTCTTC. Protein product: CASSTPGLYNEQFF.

The chain is built from TRBV7-2 and TRBJ2-3, with 13 bases lining up with TRBD2. J lost 9 bases, V lost 4 bases, and 10 bases had no gene match. This CDR3 has 16 residues. Germline-derived CDR1 and CDR2 are SGHTA and FQGNSA. The chain's CDR3 is CASSSRTSGGQGTQYF. The CDR3 DNA reads as TGTGCCAGCAGCTCTAGGACTAGCGGGGGCCAAGGGACGCAGTATTTT.

This clonotype has just one count. V and J are TRBV20-1 and TRBJ2-3; D call uncertain. With 4 bases removed from V and 14 bases from J, the gap between germline ends came to 22 bases. The CDR3 is made up of 13 amino acids. CDR1 DFQATT and CDR2 SNEGSKA come from the germline V gene (reference sequence). For the CDR3, the DNA is TGCAGTGCTATCGCAGATACTAATGAAAAACTGTATTTT. It specifies CSAIADTNEKLYF.